What follows are 25 T cell receptor beta chains derived from one specimen sequenced in a study of naive CD8 T cells in extremely preterm neonates. Findings and caveats of the study: Relative to older groups, preterm infants had shorter, less trimmed CDR3s with fewer N additions.

Produced via immunoSEQ multiplex PCR; TCRdb's table is partial and in-frame only. The sample yields 25,000 or so clones, approximately 89% seen once. Extremely preterm deliveries at about 22-28 weeks of gestation provided the preterm samples. For these TCRs, the target antigens are not known. The sequenced material came from naive CD8+ T cells from cord blood. The receptors derive from a boy who was born preterm.

In its sample, this clone was seen once. V usage is TRBV25-1 and J usage is TRBJ1-1; D is undetermined. The CDR3 covers 13 residues. The V and J ends lost 6 bases and 4 bases respectively, with 12 bases between them. Germline assignment: CDR1 MGHDK and CDR2 SYGVNS. The CDR3 DNA follows: TGTGCCAGCAGACCCTCCGGGATCACTGAAGCTTTCTTT. This codes for CASRPSGITEAFF.

This clone was observed a single time. The V gene is TRBV4-1, the J gene TRBJ1-2; 9 nucleotides align to TRBD1. CDR1 and CDR2 (germline): MGHRA, YSYEKL. This CDR3 is 15 amino acids long. J lost 4 bases, V lost 4 bases, and 7 bases had no gene match. The CDR3 loop reads CASSLRQGVFYGYTF. In nucleotides, the CDR3 is TGCGCCAGCAGCCTCCGACAGGGGGTCTTCTATGGCTACACCTTC.

The V gene is TRBV9, the J gene TRBJ2-3; TRBD2 might be the D (6 bases). The CDR3 is 15 amino acids. Germline-derived CDR1 and CDR2 are SGDLS and YYNGEE. The ends were cut back, 2 bases at V and 3 bases at J, with 13 bases in the middle. In nucleotides, the CDR3 is TGTGCCAGCAGCGTGGCGGGAATGGGGACAGATACGCAGTATTTT. The encoded protein is CASSVAGMGTDTQYF.

V is TRBV5-4 and J is TRBJ2-7, with 11 bases that match TRBD2. Unmatched junction bases numbered 0, after V lost 2 bases and J lost 2 bases. The CDR3 has 14 residues. The germline V gene has CDR1 SGHNT and CDR2 YYREEE (reference sequence). The CDR3 is CASSLLAGAYEQYF. CDR3 DNA sequence: TGTGCCAGCAGCTTACTAGCGGGGGCCTACGAGCAGTACTTC.

The V call is TRBV21-1, the J call TRBJ1-5; the DNA was not compared with TRBD1, the D call given in the table. TRBV21-1 is marked as a pseudogene. This CDR3 has 14 amino acids. DNA of the CDR3: TGTGCCAGCGGTCTCAGACAGGGGGCTCAGCCCCAGCATTTT. Its protein is CASGLRQGAQPQHF.

The chain joins TRBV27 to TRBJ2-7; possibly TRBD2 for D (6 bases). V dropped 2 bases and J dropped 7 bases, with 9 bases sitting between them. Germline values: CDR1 MNHEY, CDR2 SMNVEV (reference sequence). The CDR3 length is 12 residues. The CDR3 nucleotides are TGTGCCAGCAGTTTACGGGGGAGAGAGCAGTACTTC. It specifies CASSLRGREQYF.

The chain carries TRBV4-1 and TRBJ1-2, with D perhaps TRBD1 (6 bases). Trimming took off 3 bases at V and 3 bases at J, with 8 bases between the two ends. The CDR3 loop spans 13 amino acids. CDR1 is MGHRA, CDR2 YSYEKL, per germline. The CDR3 loop reads CASSHAGDYGYTF. For the CDR3, the DNA is TGCGCCAGCAGCCATGCAGGGGACTATGGCTACACCTTC.

The chain recombines TRBV11-3 with TRBJ2-3; 15 bases match TRBD2. Trimming at V came to 5 bases and at J to 4 bases, leaving 4 bases not matched to a gene. This CDR3 comprises 16 residues. Germline CDR1 reads SGHNT; CDR2 reads YENEEA. CDR3 loop: CASSPGLAGGPDTQYF. CDR3 sequence (DNA): TGTGCCAGCAGCCCCGGACTAGCGGGGGGGCCAGATACGCAGTATTTT. The entire variable domain, with the rest obtained from reference TRBV11-3 and TRBJ2-3, is as follows: EAGVVQSPRYKIIEKKQPVAFWCNPISGHNTLYWYLQNLGQGPELLIRYENEEAVDDSQLPKDRFSAERLKGVDSTLKIQPAELGDSAVYLCASSPGLAGGPDTQYFGPGTRLTVL.

The rearrangement uses TRBV9 and TRBJ2-7; 12 nucleotides align to TRBD2. CDR3 length equals 16 residues. Germline V lookup: CDR1 SGDLS, CDR2 YYNGEE. With V trimmed by 1 base and J by 2 bases, 4 bases remained unmatched. DNA for the CDR3: TGTGCCAGCAGCGTACCCGGGACTAGCGGGCCCTACGAGCAGTACTTC. It is translated as CASSVPGTSGPYEQYF.

The rearrangement joins TRBV4-2 to TRBJ2-7, with 7 bases fitting TRBD1. The V segment lost 0 bases and the J segment 3 bases; nucleotides outside the gene matches: 2. The CDR3 runs 14 residues. Germline CDR1 is LGHNA and CDR2 is YNFKEQ. The CDR3 sequence is CASSQEDRFYEQYF. In DNA form, the CDR3 reads TGTGCCAGCAGCCAAGAGGACAGGTTCTACGAGCAGTACTTC.

The chain joins TRBV19 to TRBJ1-2; 12 nucleotides agree with TRBD1. V trimming: 3 bases; J trimming: 4 bases; junction bases outside the gene matches: 0. This CDR3 comprises 14 residues. Germline assignment: CDR1 LNHDA and CDR2 SQIVND (reference sequence). DNA for the CDR3: TGTGCCAGTAGTATGGGACAGGGGGCCTATGGCTACACCTTC. Its translation is CASSMGQGAYGYTF.

J is TRBJ1-1 and V is TRBV5-1, with 9 bases fitting TRBD1. V was clipped by 4 bases and J by 8 bases; unmatched bases: 9. The CDR3 runs 14 residues. Germline V gene lookup returns CDR1 SGHRS and CDR2 YFSETQ. CDR3 sequence reads: CASSLGQGMSEAFF. CDR3 DNA: TGCGCCAGCAGCCTGGGACAGGGAATGTCAGAAGCTTTCTTT.

The chain carries TRBV11-3 and TRBJ2-3; TRBD2 matches at 9 bases. V trimming: 2 bases; J trimming: 4 bases; junction bases outside the gene matches: 4. This CDR3 is 15 amino acids long. Germline CDR1 is SGHNT and CDR2 is YENEEA. The CDR3 reads CASSLIAGVADTQYF. CDR3 in DNA: TGTGCCAGCAGCTTAATAGCGGGGGTGGCAGATACGCAGTATTTT.

The V call is TRBV19, the J call TRBJ1-1; 8 bases agree with TRBD1. Trimming took 3 bases from V and 3 from J; bases not matched to a gene: 6. The CDR3 consists of 15 residues. Germline loops: CDR1 LNHDA, CDR2 SQIVND (reference sequence). CDR3 DNA: TGTGCCAGTAGTATTCAGGGGGCCCTCTACACTGAAGCTTTCTTT. Its translation: CASSIQGALYTEAFF.

As regards this clone: The junction departs from germline at one end; a sequencing error may be responsible. The gene calls are TRBV5-3 and TRBJ2-7, with 10 bases identical to TRBD1. TRBV5-3 has ORF status, its function being uncertain. The length of the CDR3 is 15 residues. CDR3: CASSWGQGLSYEQYF. CDR3 in DNA: TGTGCCAGCAGCTGGGGACAGGGGCTCTCCTACGAGCAGTACTTC.

A few counts support this clone. The V and J genes are TRBV4-2 and TRBJ2-7; D remains ambiguous. Germline V gene data show CDR1 as LGHNA and CDR2 as YNFKEQ. Trimming left V 0 bases short and J 0 bases short, with 0 bases between. The CDR3 has 12 amino acids. CDR3 DNA: TGTGCCAGCAGCCAAGACTCCTACGAGCAGTACTTC. Translated: CASSQDSYEQYF.

The V call is TRBV7-2, the J call TRBJ2-1; D is unresolved. Germline CDR1 and CDR2: SGHTA and FQGNSA. This CDR3 has 12 residues. The V gene lost 5 bases and the J gene lost 6 bases, with 8 bases spanning the gap. The CDR3 region is CASSVVSNEQFF. The CDR3 coding sequence is TGTGCCAGCAGCGTGGTGAGCAATGAGCAGTTCTTC. Combining the CDR3 with reference TRBV7-2 and TRBJ2-1 gives the whole variable domain GAGVSQSPSNKVTEKGKDVELRCDPISGHTALYWYRQSLGQGLEFLIYFQGNSAPDKSGLPSDRFSAERTGGSVSTLTIQRTQQEDSAVYLCASSVVSNEQFFGPGTRLTVL.

This chain uses TRBV7-9 with TRBJ2-1; the match to TRBD2 covers 9 bases. This CDR3 region has 12 residues. Germline lookup yields CDR1 SEHNR and CDR2 FQNEAQ (reference sequence). Trimming cost V 6 bases and J 9 bases; bases outside gene matches: 3. CDR3 in amino acids: CASRLAGVEQFF. Here the CDR3 DNA reads TGTGCCAGCAGACTAGCGGGCGTTGAGCAGTTCTTC.

The V gene is TRBV7-2, the J gene TRBJ2-7; the D is unclear. Looked up from germline, CDR1 is SGHTA and CDR2 is FQGNSA. The CDR3 has 14 amino acids. V shed 2 bases and J shed 2 bases, with 10 bases lying between them. The CDR3 DNA reads TGTGCCAGCAGCTTACGCTCGGATGCCTACGAGCAGTACTTC. As protein: CASSLRSDAYEQYF. Using reference TRBV7-2 and TRBJ2-7 for the parts outside the CDR3, the full variable domain is GAGVSQSPSNKVTEKGKDVELRCDPISGHTALYWYRQSLGQGLEFLIYFQGNSAPDKSGLPSDRFSAERTGGSVSTLTIQRTQQEDSAVYLCASSLRSDAYEQYFGPGTRLTVT.

Comments on this clone: The sample holds other DNA sequences that translate to the same CDR3. This chain joins TRBV5-6 and TRBJ2-5; D may correspond to TRBD1 or TRBD2 (5 bases each). CDR3 length: 13 amino acids. Trimming shortened V by 2 bases and J by 5 bases, and 10 bases separated the two germline ends. In germline, CDR1 is SGHDT, CDR2 YYEEEE. The CDR3 reads CASSFRGWETQYF. The CDR3 DNA sequence: TGTGCCAGCAGCTTCCGGGGCTGGGAGACCCAGTACTTC.

CDR3 nucleotide sequence: TGTGCCAGCAGCTTAACTAGCGGGGGGGCCTACGAGCAGTACTTC. Amino acids: CASSLTSGGAYEQYF. The chain links TRBV11-2 to TRBJ2-7; 13 bases agree with TRBD2. This CDR3 is built from 15 residues. CDR1 SGHAT and CDR2 FQNNGV come from the germline V gene. V was clipped by 2 bases and J by 2 bases; unmatched bases: 0.

This chain links TRBV27 with TRBJ2-7; TRBD2 matches 13 bases. From germline, CDR1 is MNHEY and CDR2 SMNVEV (reference sequence). V shed 10 bases and J 0 bases; nucleotides not matched to a gene: 3. The CDR3 covers 14 residues. The CDR3 protein is CATGLAGASYEQYF. DNA of the CDR3: TGTGCCACCGGACTAGCGGGGGCCTCCTACGAGCAGTACTTC.

This chain links TRBV4-1 with TRBJ1-1, with D possibly TRBD1 on 6 matching bases. V shed 2 bases and J shed 3 bases, with 7 bases lying between them. Germline CDR1 MGHRA, CDR2 YSYEKL. The CDR3 sequence is 13 residues long. CDR3 sequence reads: CASSQNRDTEAFF. The CDR3 DNA sequence: TGCGCCAGCAGCCAAAACAGGGACACTGAAGCTTTCTTT.

The chain is built from TRBV6-6 and TRBJ2-5; the D gene is possibly TRBD1 (5 bases). The J call could be wrong; TRBJ2-7 is a better fit for the DNA end. This CDR3 spans 12 amino acids. Germline assignment: CDR1 MNHNY and CDR2 SVGAGI (reference sequence). CDR3 loop: CASSYRGYEQYF. For the CDR3, the DNA is TGTGCCAGCAGTTACAGGGGCTACGAGCAGTACTTC.

Notes on this clone: This sample also contains other DNA sequences that code for the same CDR3. The rearrangement uses TRBV9 and TRBJ2-5; D is perhaps TRBD1 (5 bases). The germline gives CDR1 SGDLS, CDR2 YYNGEE. The ends were cut back, 0 bases at V and 5 bases at J, with 5 bases in the middle. This CDR3 comprises 12 residues. The CDR3 DNA is TGTGCCAGCAGCGTAGCAGGGGAGACCCAGTACTTC. It specifies CASSVAGETQYF.